This entry lists 27 T cell receptor beta chains sequenced from one sample in a study of T cell responses to AZD1222 COVID-19 vaccine. Sequencing used immunoSEQ multiplex PCR; TCRdb keeps in-frame clones, though not all of them. There are some 170,000 clones in the sample; around 89% occur only once, and around 4.5% lies in the top ten. The input for sequencing was peripheral blood, taken 28 days after the second dose of the MenACWY control vaccine. The receptors were gathered from an adult who received the MenACWY meningococcal vaccine as a control.

The chain couples TRBV7-9 to TRBJ1-2; the D gene is possibly TRBD1 (5 bases). The CDR3 runs 12 residues. CDR1 and CDR2 (germline): SEHNR, FQNEAQ (reference sequence). Trimming removed 1 base at V and 10 bases at J, with 10 bases between. The CDR3 region has the DNA TGTGCCAGCAGCTTAGTCAGGGACGTCTACACCTTC. It specifies CASSLVRDVYTF.

The chain couples TRBV7-2 to TRBJ1-5; TRBD1 agrees at 7 bases. With 5 bases clipped from V and 4 bases from J, the junction kept 5 bases outside the gene matches. This CDR3 region has 14 residues. The germline V gene encodes CDR1 SGHTA and CDR2 FQGNSA. CDR3 coding DNA: TGTGCCAGCAGCCGGGACAGACGAAATCAGCCCCAGCATTTT. This sequence encodes CASSRDRRNQPQHF.

CDR3 sequence: CASTLGGGTDTQYF. The CDR3 DNA reads as TGTGCCAGCACCCTAGGGGGGGGCACAGATACGCAGTATTTT. The V and J genes are TRBV25-1 and TRBJ2-3; D may be TRBD2 (7 bases). Between the trimmed V and J ends, which lost 7 bases and 1 base, there was a span of 12 bases. Per germline, CDR1 MGHDK and CDR2 SYGVNS. This CDR3 has 14 residues.

This clone was counted a single time. The rearrangement links TRBV6-5 to TRBJ2-7; 10 bases match TRBD1. With 0 bases clipped from V and 2 bases from J, the junction kept 4 bases outside the gene matches. The germline CDR1 and CDR2 sequences are MNHEY and SVGAGI. The CDR3 totals 16 residues. The CDR3 here is CASSYSSGTGAYEQYF. The CDR3 bases are TGTGCCAGCAGTTACTCTTCCGGGACAGGGGCCTACGAGCAGTACTTC.

This chain uses TRBV29-1 with TRBJ1-1; TRBD1 agrees at 9 bases. Germline CDR1 is SQVTM and CDR2 is ANQGSEA. J lost 1 base, V lost 7 bases, and 7 bases had no gene match. The CDR3 extends over 14 amino acids. The CDR3 nucleotides read TGCAGCGCTGGCTTGGACAGGGGGAACACTGAAGCTTTCTTT. Encoded protein: CSAGLDRGNTEAFF.

V gene TRBV5-1 combines with J gene TRBJ2-5; the D gene is possibly TRBD2 (5 bases). The CDR3 loop spans 15 amino acids. Germline loops: CDR1 SGHRS, CDR2 YFSETQ. V was pared by 1 base and J by 4 bases, with 14 bases between. The CDR3 is CASSLYEGIGETQYF. CDR3 nucleotides: TGCGCCAGCAGCTTGTACGAGGGTATAGGAGAGACCCAGTACTTC.

This clone was found once. The chain carries TRBV7-9 and TRBJ1-4, with D hard to call. CDR3 length equals 13 residues. CDR1 and CDR2 from the germline V gene are SEHNR and FQNEAQ (reference sequence). V lost 6 bases to trimming and J lost 4 bases, with 9 bases between them. Here the CDR3 reads CASRGSGNEKLFF. CDR3 nucleotide sequence: TGTGCCAGCAGGGGGAGTGGTAATGAAAAACTGTTTTTT.

The chain couples TRBV27 to TRBJ2-1; 7 nucleotides line up with TRBD2. The junction had 9 bases not matched to a gene; V was cut back by 6 bases and J by 7 bases. The CDR3 extends over 14 amino acids. Germline V gene sequence: CDR1 MNHEY, CDR2 SMNVEV (reference sequence). CDR3 nucleotide sequence: TGTGCCAGCAGGGTTCTGGGAGGGGTGAATGAGCAGTTCTTC. It is translated as CASRVLGGVNEQFF.

V is TRBV3-1 (or the pseudogene TRBV3-2) and J is TRBJ1-1; D not certain. Trimming cost V 0 bases and J 5 bases, with 13 bases left between them. Germline V gene lookup returns CDR1 LGHDT and CDR2 YNNKEL (reference sequence). The CDR3 is 15 residues long. The CDR3 region has the DNA TGTGCCAGCAGCCAAGATATTCGCGGCTGGACTGAAGCTTTCTTT. This codes for CASSQDIRGWTEAFF.

The chain employs TRBV19 and TRBJ2-1, with 7 bases aligning to TRBD2. After removal of 3 bases from V and 6 bases from J, the junction contained 14 bases not matched to a gene. CDR1 LNHDA and CDR2 SQIVND come from the germline V gene (reference sequence). The CDR3 is 17 residues long. The DNA of the CDR3 is TGTGCCAGTAGTATGGCCCGTCTCGCGGGAGCTTTCAATGAGCAGTTCTTC. This translates into CASSMARLAGAFNEQFF. Full variable domain (missing parts from reference TRBV19 and TRBJ2-1): DGGITQSPKYLFRKEGQNVTLSCEQNLNHDAMYWYRQDPGQGLRLIYYSQIVNDFQKGDIAEGYSVSREKKESFPLTVTSAQKNPTAFYLCASSMARLAGAFNEQFFGPGTRLTVL.

The chain recombines TRBV5-4 with TRBJ1-4; 7 positions agree with TRBD1. CDR3 length: 17 amino acids. CDR1 and CDR2 (germline): SGHNT, YYREEE (reference sequence). Unmatched junction bases numbered 11, after V lost 4 bases and J lost 2 bases. The CDR3 reads CASSTQGRGSTNEKLFF. CDR3 in DNA: TGTGCCAGCAGCACCCAGGGCAGGGGGTCGACTAATGAAAAACTGTTTTTT. The variable domain in full, with the rest retrieved from reference TRBV5-4 and TRBJ1-4, is ETGVTQSPTHLIKTRGQQVTLRCSSQSGHNTVSWYQQALGQGPQFIFQYYREEENGRGNFPPRFSGLQFPNYSSELNVNALELDDSALYLCASSTQGRGSTNEKLFFGSGTQLSVL.

The chain couples TRBV6-5 to TRBJ2-2, with D possibly being TRBD1 (6 bases). CDR1 and CDR2 from the germline V gene are MNHEY and SVGAGI. V was pared by 6 bases and J by 5 bases, with 16 bases between. The CDR3 sequence is 15 residues long. CDR3 sequence: CASSAPFTGTGELFF. The CDR3 DNA sequence: TGTGCCAGCAGCGCACCCTTTACAGGGACCGGGGAGCTGTTTTTT.

CDR3 residues: CASSLVRTEAFF. DNA of the CDR3: TGTGCCAGCAGCTTGGTACGGACTGAAGCTTTCTTT. V usage is TRBV5-5 and J usage is TRBJ1-1; D ambiguous. Looked up from germline, CDR1 is SGHKS and CDR2 is YYEKEE (reference sequence). V lost 0 bases to trimming and J lost 5 bases, with 5 bases between them. The CDR3 sequence is 12 residues long.

The J gene is TRBJ1-1, the V gene TRBV19; D not certain. V was trimmed by 6 bases and J by 0 bases, leaving 8 bases between them. CDR1 is LNHDA and CDR2 is SQIVND in the germline V gene (reference sequence). The CDR3 covers 13 residues. The DNA of the CDR3 is TGTGCCAGTAGACGCAACATGAACACTGAAGCTTTCTTT. It is translated as CASRRNMNTEAFF.

V usage is TRBV30 and J usage is TRBJ2-2; D is unresolved. Trimming took off 2 bases at V and 4 bases at J, with 8 bases between the two ends. Germline V CDR1 and CDR2: GTSNPN, SVGIG (reference sequence). CDR3 length: 13 residues. The CDR3 region is CAWSSRSTGELFF. The DNA of the CDR3 is TGTGCCTGGAGTTCAAGGAGCACCGGGGAGCTGTTTTTT.

This clone was picked up a small number of times. V gene TRBV6-4 combines with J gene TRBJ2-7, with TRBD1 matching 8 bases. CDR3 size: 16 residues. The trim removed 8 bases at V and 2 bases at J, leaving 14 bases unmatched. CDR1 MRHNA and CDR2 SNTAGT come from the germline V gene. The CDR3 region has the DNA TGTGCCAGCCGGATGTCGCGACAGGGGCGAGCCTACGAGCAGTACTTC. Its protein is CASRMSRQGRAYEQYF.

V gene TRBV3-1 (or the pseudogene TRBV3-2) combines with J gene TRBJ1-2; D call uncertain. Germline-derived CDR1 and CDR2 are LGHDT and YNNKEL (reference sequence). V dropped 2 bases and J dropped 3 bases, with 10 bases sitting between them. The CDR3 sequence is 14 residues long. This CDR3 reads CASSQSAGDYGYTF. The CDR3 DNA is TGTGCCAGCAGCCAATCAGCCGGCGACTATGGCTACACCTTC.

The chain has TRBV7-2 and TRBJ2-7, with D maybe TRBD1 (6 bases). Between the trimmed V and J ends, which lost 3 bases and 1 base, there was a span of 13 bases. Germline V gives CDR1 SGHTA, CDR2 FQGNSA. CDR3 size: 15 residues. This CDR3 reads CASSFGTYISYEQYF. The CDR3 DNA reads as TGTGCCAGCAGCTTCGGGACATATATTTCCTACGAGCAGTACTTC.

The chain carries TRBV7-2 and TRBJ2-5; no reliable D call. Trimming shortened V by 5 bases and J by 2 bases, and 3 bases separated the two germline ends. The CDR3 contains 11 residues. The germline V gene has CDR1 SGHTA and CDR2 FQGNSA. The CDR3 here is CASSVQETQYF. In DNA, the CDR3 is TGTGCCAGCAGCGTTCAAGAGACCCAGTACTTC.

As DNA, the CDR3 is TGTGCCACCAGTGATTCGGGGGTACGGGGGGGAGATGGCTACACCTTC. This gives the protein CATSDSGVRGGDGYTF. The chain joins TRBV24-1 to TRBJ1-2; tentative D call: TRBD1 (5 bases). The CDR3 runs to 16 residues. V lost 2 bases to trimming and J lost 6 bases, with 18 bases between them. Germline CDR1 is KGHDR and CDR2 is SFDVKD.

The sample holds one count of this clone. J is TRBJ2-2 and V is TRBV27, with D perhaps TRBD2 (6 bases). Germline CDR1 MNHEY, CDR2 SMNVEV (reference sequence). This CDR3 comprises 18 residues. The V end was cut by 0 bases, the J end by 5 bases, with 19 bases between. Written as DNA, the CDR3 is TGTGCCAGCAGTTTATCAGTTGGCGTAGCGGAGAGGACCGGGGAGCTGTTTTTT. This sequence encodes CASSLSVGVAERTGELFF.

The chain has TRBV6-5 and TRBJ2-1; 10 bases line up with TRBD1. The CDR3 is 15 amino acids. V shed 5 bases and J 7 bases; nucleotides not matched to a gene: 8. Germline CDR1 MNHEY, CDR2 SVGAGI. CDR3 DNA sequence: TGTGCCAGCAGTCGCGACAGGGGGCTTCAAAATGAGCAGTTCTTC. Residues: CASSRDRGLQNEQFF.

J is TRBJ1-3 and V is TRBV2, with D perhaps TRBD1 (5 bases). V lost 7 bases, J lost 7 bases, and 20 bases lay in between. Germline V gives CDR1 SNHLY, CDR2 FYNNEI. The CDR3 extends over 15 amino acids. The CDR3 sequence: CASTWDGSKGNTIYF. The CDR3 bases are TGTGCCAGCACCTGGGACGGGTCCAAAGGGAACACCATATATTTT.

The chain joins TRBV5-1 to TRBJ2-7; 7 bases line up with TRBD1. This CDR3 has 13 amino acids. Germline V gene lookup returns CDR1 SGHRS and CDR2 YFSETQ. The V and J ends lost 4 bases and 7 bases, in that order; junction bases with no gene match: 8. This CDR3 is CASSPGQPGEQYF. CDR3 in DNA: TGCGCCAGCAGCCCGGGACAGCCCGGAGAGCAGTACTTC.

J is TRBJ2-7 and V is TRBV7-2; 12 positions agree with TRBD1. The V gene's germline CDR1 is SGHTA and CDR2 FQGNSA. Trimming removed 5 bases from V and 4 bases from J; junction bases left unmatched: 6. This CDR3 has 15 amino acids. CDR3 protein: CASSTGTGGAYEQYF. CDR3 in DNA: TGTGCCAGCAGCACCGGGACAGGGGGCGCTTACGAGCAGTACTTC.

This chain uses TRBV11-2 with TRBJ2-6; D gene uncertain. V dropped 5 bases and J dropped 2 bases, with 10 bases sitting between them. Looked up from germline, CDR1 is SGHAT and CDR2 is FQNNGV. This CDR3 spans 15 amino acids. The CDR3 region has the DNA TGTGCCAGCAGCCACCCCGGTGCTGGGGCCAACGTCCTGACTTTC. Residues: CASSHPGAGANVLTF. The full variable domain, its missing parts supplied by reference TRBV11-2 and TRBJ2-6, is EAGVAQSPRYKIIEKRQSVAFWCNPISGHATLYWYQQILGQGPKLLIQFQNNGVVDDSQLPKDRFSAERLKGVDSTLKIQPAKLEDSAVYLCASSHPGAGANVLTFGAGSRLTVL.

The V and J genes are TRBV7-2 and TRBJ2-7; tentatively, D is TRBD1 or TRBD2 (5 bases each). V was trimmed by 5 bases and J by 5 bases, leaving 13 bases between them. Germline CDR1 reads SGHTA; CDR2 reads FQGNSA. The CDR3 covers 13 residues. CDR3: CASSPFGGNEQYF. Here the CDR3 DNA reads TGTGCCAGCAGCCCTTTTGGGGGAAACGAGCAGTACTTC.